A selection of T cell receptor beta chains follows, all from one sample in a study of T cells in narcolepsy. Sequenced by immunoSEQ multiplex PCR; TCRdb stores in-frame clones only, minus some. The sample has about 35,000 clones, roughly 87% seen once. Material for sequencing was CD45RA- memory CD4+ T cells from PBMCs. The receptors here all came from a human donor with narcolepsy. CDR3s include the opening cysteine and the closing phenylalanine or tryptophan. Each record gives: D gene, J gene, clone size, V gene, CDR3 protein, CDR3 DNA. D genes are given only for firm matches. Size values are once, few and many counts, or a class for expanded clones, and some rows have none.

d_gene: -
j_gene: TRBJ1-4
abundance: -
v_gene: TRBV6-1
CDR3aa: CASRGGLGKEKLFF
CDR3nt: TGTGCCAGTAGGGGGGGGCTAGGAAAGGAAAAACTGTTTTTT

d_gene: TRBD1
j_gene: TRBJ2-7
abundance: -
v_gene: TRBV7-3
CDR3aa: CASSLPTGKRGTYEQYF
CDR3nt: TGTGCCAGCAGCTTACCGACAGGGAAGAGGGGCACCTACGAGCAGTACTTC

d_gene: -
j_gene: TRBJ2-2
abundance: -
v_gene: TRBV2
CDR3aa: CASTEGGELFF
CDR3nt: TGTGCCAGCACCGAGGGCGGGGAGCTGTTTTTT

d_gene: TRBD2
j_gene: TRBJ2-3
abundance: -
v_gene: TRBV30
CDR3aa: CACSGGAADTQYF
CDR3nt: TGTGCCTGTAGCGGGGGAGCGGCAGATACGCAGTATTTT

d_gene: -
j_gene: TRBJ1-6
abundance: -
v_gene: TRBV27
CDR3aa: CASSLKPGRTLHF
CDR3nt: TGTGCCAGCAGTTTGAAACCCGGGAGAACCCTCCACTTT

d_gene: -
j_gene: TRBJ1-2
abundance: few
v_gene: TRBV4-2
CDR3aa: CASSQDLGQDYGYTF
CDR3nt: TGTGCCAGCAGCCAAGATCTCGGTCAGGACTATGGCTACACCTTC

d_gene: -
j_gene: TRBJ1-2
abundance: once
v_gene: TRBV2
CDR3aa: CASSSQTTTNYGYTF
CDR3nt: TGTGCCAGCAGCAGCCAGACTACTACTAACTATGGCTACACCTTC

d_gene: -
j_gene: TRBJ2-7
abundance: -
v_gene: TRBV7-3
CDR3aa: CASSIVQGYEQYF
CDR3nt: TGTGCCAGCAGCATCGTACAGGGTTACGAGCAGTACTTC

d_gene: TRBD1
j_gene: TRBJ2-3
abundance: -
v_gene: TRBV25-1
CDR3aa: CASSESNRGPDTQYF
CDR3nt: TGTGCCAGCAGTGAATCAAACAGGGGGCCAGATACGCAGTATTTT

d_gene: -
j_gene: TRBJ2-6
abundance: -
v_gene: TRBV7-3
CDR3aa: CASSLTGANVLTF
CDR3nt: TGTGCCAGCAGCTTAACTGGGGCCAACGTCCTGACTTTC

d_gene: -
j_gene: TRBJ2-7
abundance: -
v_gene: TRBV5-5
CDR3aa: CASTPTGGTGEQYF
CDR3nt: TGTGCCAGCACCCCGACAGGAGGAACGGGCGAGCAGTACTTC

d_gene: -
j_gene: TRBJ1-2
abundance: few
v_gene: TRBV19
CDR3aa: CASSIAGFYGYTF
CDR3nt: TGTGCCAGTAGTATAGCTGGTTTCTATGGCTACACCTTC

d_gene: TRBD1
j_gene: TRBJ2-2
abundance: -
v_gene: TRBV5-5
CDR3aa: CASSLGLTGVSGELFF
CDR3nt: TGTGCCAGCAGCTTGGGGCTTACAGGGGTCAGCGGGGAGCTGTTTTTT

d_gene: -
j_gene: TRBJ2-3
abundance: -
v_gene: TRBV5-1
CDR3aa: CASSQDTTSTDTQYF
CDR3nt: TGCGCCAGCAGCCAGGACACTACTAGCACAGATACGCAGTATTTT

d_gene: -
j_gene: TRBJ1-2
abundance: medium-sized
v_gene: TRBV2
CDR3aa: CASSLRHYGYTF
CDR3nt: TGTGCCAGCAGTTTGAGACACTATGGCTACACCTTC

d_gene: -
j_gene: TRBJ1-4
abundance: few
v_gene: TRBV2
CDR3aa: CASSDLFKGEKLFF
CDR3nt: TGTGCCAGCAGTGACCTATTTAAGGGGGAAAAACTGTTTTTT